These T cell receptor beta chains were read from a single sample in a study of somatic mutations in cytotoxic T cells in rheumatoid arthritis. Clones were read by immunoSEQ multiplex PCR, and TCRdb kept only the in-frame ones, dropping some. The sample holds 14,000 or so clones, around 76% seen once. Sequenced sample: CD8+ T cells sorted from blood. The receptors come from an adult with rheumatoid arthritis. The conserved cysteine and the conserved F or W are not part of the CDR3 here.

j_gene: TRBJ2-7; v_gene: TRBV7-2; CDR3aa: ASSSQAGPTYEQY
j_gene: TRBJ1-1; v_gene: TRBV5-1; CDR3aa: ASSEPQGTEAF
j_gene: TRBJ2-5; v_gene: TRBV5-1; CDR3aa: ASSLAVGAGEETQY
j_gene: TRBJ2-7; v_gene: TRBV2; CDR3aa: ASSGGILYEQY
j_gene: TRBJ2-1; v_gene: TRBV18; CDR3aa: ASSPRDSGGNEQF
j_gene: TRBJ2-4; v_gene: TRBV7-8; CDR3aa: ASSPRRGRAKNIQY
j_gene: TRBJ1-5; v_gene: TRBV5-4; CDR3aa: ASSQGNQPQH
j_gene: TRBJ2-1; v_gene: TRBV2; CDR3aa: ASSGPAVPYNEQF
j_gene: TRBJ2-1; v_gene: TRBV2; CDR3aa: ASNLRIEQF
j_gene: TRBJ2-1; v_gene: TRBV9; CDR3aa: ASSVTPYNEQF
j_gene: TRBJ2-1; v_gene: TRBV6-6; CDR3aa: ASSVRTGGDEQF
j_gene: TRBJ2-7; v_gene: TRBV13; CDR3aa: ASSLGRGLEQY
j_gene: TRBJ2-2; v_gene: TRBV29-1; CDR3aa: SVEQNTGELF
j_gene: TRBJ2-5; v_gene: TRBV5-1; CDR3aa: ASSLGTSEQETQY
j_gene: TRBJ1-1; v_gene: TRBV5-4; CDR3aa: ASRLWMNTEAF
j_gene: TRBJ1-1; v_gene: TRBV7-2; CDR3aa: ASSLVGGLNTEAF
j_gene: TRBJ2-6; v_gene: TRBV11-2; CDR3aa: ASSLGRVGANVLT
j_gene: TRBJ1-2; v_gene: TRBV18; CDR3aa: ASSPPAVRTNYGYT
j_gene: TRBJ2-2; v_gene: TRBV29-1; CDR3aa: SVLRPGQSTGELF
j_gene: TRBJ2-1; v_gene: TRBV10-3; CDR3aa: AIPGTKF
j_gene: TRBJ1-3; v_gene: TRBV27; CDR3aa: ASSLSFGNTIY
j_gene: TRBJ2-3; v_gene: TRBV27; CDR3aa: ASSSMTGVTDTQY
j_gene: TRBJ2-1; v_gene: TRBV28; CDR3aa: ASSFSGRRVNEQF
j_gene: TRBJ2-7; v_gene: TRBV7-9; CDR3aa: ASSLGGGSYEQY
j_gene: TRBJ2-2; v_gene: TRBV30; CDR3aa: AWSNRWGYSANTGELF
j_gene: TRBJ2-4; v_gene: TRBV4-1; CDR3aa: ASSQVGQVAKNIQY
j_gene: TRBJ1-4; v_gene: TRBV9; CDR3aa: ASSVSGVNEKLF
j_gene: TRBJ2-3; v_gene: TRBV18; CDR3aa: ASSRLPDATGGTDTQY
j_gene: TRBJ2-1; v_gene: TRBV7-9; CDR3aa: ASSSNRDFNNEQF
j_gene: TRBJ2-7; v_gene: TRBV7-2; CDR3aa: ASSQAYEQY
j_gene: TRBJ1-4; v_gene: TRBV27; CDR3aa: ASSLRQRNEKLF
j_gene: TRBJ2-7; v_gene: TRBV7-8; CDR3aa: ASSFGTGIPYEQY
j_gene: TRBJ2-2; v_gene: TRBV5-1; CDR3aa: ASSFRGELF
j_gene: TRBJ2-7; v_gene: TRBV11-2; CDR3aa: ASSLGGGSYEQY
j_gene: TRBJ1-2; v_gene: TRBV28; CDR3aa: ASRPTPSTGSYGYT
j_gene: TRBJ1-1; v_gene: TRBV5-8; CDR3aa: ASSLRKAF
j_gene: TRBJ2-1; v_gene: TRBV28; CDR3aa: ASSLYRGVDNEQF
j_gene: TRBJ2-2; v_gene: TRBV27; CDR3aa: ASSSTGELF
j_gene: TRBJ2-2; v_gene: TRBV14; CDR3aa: ASSPWTSGSTGELF
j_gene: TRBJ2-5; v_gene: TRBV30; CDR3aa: AWGKQGALQETQY
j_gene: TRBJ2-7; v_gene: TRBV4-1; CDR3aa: ASSQGEGYSYEQY
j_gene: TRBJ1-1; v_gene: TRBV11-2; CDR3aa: ASSLVASEAF
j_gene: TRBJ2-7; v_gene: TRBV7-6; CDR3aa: ASSPTSGGYEQY
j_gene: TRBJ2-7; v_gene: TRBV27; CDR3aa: ASSLAGGFLNEQY